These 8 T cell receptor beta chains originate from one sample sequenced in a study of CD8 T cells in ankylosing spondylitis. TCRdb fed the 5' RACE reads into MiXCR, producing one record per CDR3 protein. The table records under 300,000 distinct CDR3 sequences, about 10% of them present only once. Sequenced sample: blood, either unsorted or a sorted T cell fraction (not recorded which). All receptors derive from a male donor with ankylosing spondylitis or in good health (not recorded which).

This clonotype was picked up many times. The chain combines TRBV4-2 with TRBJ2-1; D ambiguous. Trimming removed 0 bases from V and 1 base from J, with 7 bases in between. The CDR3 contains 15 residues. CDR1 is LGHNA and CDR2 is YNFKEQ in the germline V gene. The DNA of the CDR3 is TGTGCCAGCAGCCAAGATCTAGGGTCCTACAATGAGCAGTTCTTC. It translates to CASSQDLGSYNEQFF.

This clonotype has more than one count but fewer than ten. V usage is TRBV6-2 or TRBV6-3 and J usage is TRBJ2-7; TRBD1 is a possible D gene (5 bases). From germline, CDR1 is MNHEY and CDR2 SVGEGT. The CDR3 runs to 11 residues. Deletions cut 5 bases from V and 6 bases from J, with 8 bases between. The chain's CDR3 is CASSPQGEQYF. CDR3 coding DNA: TGTGCCAGCAGTCCCCAGGGCGAGCAGTACTTC.

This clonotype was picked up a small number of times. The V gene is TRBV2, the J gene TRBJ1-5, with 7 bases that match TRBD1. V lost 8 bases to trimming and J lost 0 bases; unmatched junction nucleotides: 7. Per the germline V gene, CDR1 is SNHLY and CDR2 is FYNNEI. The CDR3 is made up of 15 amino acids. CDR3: CASASTGFSNQPQHF. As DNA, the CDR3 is TGTGCCAGCGCTTCGACAGGGTTTAGCAATCAGCCCCAGCATTTT.

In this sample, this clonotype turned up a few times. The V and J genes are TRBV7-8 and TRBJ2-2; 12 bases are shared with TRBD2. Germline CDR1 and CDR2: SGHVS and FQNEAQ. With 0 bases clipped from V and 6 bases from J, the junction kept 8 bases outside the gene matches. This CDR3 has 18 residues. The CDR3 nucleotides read TGTGCCAGCAGCTTAGCCCAGACTAGCGGGGGAATGGCCGGGGAGCTGTTTTTT. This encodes CASSLAQTSGGMAGELFF.

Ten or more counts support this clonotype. The CDR3 sequence is CASSFSAAKNIQYF. DNA for the CDR3: TGTGCCAGCAGTTTTTCCGCCGCCAAAAACATTCAGTACTTC. This chain links TRBV12-3 or TRBV12-4 with TRBJ2-4; D call uncertain. Trimming shortened V by 3 bases and J by 1 base, and 7 bases separated the two germline ends. The CDR3 is made up of 14 amino acids.

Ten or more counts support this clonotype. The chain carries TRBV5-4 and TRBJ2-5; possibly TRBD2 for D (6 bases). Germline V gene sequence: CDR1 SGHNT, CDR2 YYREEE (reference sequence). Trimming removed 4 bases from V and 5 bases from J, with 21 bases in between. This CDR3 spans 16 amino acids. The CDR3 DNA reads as TGTGCCAGCAGCGGAAGCCTTCCCGGGGGATCCGAGACCCAGTACTTC. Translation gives CASSGSLPGGSETQYF. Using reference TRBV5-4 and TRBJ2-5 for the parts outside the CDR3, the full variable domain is ETGVTQSPTHLIKTRGQQVTLRCSSQSGHNTVSWYQQALGQGPQFIFQYYREEENGRGNFPPRFSGLQFPNYSSELNVNALELDDSALYLCASSGSLPGGSETQYFGPGTRLLVL.

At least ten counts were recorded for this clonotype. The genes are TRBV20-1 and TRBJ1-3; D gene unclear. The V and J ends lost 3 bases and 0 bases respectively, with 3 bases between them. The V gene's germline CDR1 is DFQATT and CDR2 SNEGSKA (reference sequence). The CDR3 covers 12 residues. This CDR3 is CSASDSGNTIYF. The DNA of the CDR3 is TGCAGTGCTAGCGACTCTGGAAACACCATATATTTT.

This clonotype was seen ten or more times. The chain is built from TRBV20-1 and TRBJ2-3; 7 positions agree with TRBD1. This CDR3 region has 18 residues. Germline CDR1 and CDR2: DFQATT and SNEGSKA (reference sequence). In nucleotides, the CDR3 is TGCAGCCTCGTGGGGGCCGGGACAGTGCCTACAAACACAGATACGCAGTATTTT. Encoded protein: CSLVGAGTVPTNTDTQYF.